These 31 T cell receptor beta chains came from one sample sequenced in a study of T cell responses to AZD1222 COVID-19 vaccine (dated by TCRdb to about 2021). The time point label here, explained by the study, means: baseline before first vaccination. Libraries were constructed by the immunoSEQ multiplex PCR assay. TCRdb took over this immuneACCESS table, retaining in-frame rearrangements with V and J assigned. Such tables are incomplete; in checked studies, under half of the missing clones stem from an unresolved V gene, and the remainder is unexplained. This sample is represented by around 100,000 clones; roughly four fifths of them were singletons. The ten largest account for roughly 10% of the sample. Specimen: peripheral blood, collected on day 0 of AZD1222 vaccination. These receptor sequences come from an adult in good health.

The CDR3 DNA reads TGTGCCAGCAGTTTAGGGACAGGCTCTGGAAACACCATATATTTT. As protein: CASSLGTGSGNTIYF. The V call is TRBV27, the J call TRBJ1-3, with TRBD1 matching over 8 bases. The CDR3 spans 15 residues. Germline lookup yields CDR1 MNHEY and CDR2 SMNVEV (reference sequence). The V gene end was trimmed by 2 bases and the J gene end by 0 bases; junction bases not matched to a gene: 0.

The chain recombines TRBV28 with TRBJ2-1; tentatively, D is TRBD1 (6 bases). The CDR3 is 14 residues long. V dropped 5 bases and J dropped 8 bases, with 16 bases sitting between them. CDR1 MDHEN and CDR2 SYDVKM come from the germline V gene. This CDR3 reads CASSQGTVRHEQFF. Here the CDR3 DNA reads TGTGCCAGCAGTCAGGGGACGGTTCGACATGAGCAGTTCTTC.

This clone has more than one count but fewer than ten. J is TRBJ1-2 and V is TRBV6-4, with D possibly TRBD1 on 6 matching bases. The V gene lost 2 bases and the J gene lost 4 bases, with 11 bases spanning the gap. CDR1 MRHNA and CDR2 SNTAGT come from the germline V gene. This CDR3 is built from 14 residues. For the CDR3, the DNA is TGTGCCAGCAGTGACGGGGGCAGAGGCTATGGCTACACCTTC. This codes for CASSDGGRGYGYTF.

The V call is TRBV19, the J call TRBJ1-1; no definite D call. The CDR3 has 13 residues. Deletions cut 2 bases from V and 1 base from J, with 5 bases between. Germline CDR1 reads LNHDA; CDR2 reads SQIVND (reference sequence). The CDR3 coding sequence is TGTGCCAGTAGTATAATTGGGAACACTGAAGCTTTCTTT. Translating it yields CASSIIGNTEAFF.

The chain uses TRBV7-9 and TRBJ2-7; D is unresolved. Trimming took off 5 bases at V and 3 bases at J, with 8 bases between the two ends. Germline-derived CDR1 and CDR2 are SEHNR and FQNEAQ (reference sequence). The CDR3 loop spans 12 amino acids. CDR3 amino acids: CASSLSYYEQYF. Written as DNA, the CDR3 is TGTGCCAGCAGCCTTTCCTACTACGAGCAGTACTTC.

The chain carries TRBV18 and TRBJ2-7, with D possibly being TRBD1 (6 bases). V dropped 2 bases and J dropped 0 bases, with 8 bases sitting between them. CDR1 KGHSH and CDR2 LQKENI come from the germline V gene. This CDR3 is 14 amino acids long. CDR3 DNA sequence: TGTGCCAGCTCACCAATGGACAGCTCCTACGAGCAGTACTTC. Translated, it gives CASSPMDSSYEQYF. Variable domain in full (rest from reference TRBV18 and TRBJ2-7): NAGVMQNPRHLVRRRGQEARLRCSPMKGHSHVYWYRQLPEEGLKFMVYLQKENIIDESGMPKERFSAEFPKEGPSILRIQQVVRGDSAAYFCASSPMDSSYEQYFGPGTRLTVT.

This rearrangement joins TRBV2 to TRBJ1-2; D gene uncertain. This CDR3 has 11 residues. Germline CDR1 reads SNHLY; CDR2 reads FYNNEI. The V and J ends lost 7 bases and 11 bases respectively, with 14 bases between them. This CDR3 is CASTFWEPYTF. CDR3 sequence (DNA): TGTGCCAGCACCTTTTGGGAGCCTTACACCTTC.

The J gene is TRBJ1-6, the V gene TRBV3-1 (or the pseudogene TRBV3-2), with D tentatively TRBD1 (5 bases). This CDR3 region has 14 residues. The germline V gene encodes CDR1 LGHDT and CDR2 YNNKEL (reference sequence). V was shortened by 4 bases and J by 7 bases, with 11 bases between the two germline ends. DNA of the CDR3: TGTGCCAGCAGCCCGACCGAGGGGAATTCACCCCTCCACTTT. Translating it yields CASSPTEGNSPLHF.

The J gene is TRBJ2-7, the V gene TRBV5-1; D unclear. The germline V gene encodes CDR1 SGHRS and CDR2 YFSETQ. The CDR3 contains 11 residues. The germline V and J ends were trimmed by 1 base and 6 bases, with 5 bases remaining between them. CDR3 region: CASSLQGEQYF. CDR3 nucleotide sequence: TGCGCCAGCAGCTTGCAAGGCGAGCAGTACTTC.

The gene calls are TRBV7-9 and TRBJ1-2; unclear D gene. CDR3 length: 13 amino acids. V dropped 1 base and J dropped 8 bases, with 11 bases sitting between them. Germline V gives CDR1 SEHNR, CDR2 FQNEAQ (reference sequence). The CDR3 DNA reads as TGTGCCAGCAGCTTAGGTGGAGGGCAAGGCTACACCTTC. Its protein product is CASSLGGGQGYTF.

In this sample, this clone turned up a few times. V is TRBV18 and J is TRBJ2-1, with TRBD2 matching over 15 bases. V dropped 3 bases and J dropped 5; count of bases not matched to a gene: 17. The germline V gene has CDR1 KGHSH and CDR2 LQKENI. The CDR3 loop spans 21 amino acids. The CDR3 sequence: CASSPRVSGTSGGPVHNEQFF. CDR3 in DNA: TGTGCCAGCTCACCTAGAGTGTCCGGGACTAGCGGGGGGCCAGTCCACAATGAGCAGTTCTTC.

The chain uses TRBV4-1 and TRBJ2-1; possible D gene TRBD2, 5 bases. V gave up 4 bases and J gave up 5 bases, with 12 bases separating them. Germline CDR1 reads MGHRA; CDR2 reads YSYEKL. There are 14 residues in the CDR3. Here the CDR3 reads CASSLQVGNNEQFF. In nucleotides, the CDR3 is TGCGCCAGCAGCCTCCAAGTCGGGAACAATGAGCAGTTCTTC.

This chain's CDR3 is CASSRLQGVNTEAFF. The CDR3 coding sequence is TGCGCCAGCAGCCGTTTACAGGGAGTGAACACTGAAGCTTTCTTT. The chain couples TRBV4-1 to TRBJ1-1, with D perhaps TRBD1 (6 bases). This CDR3 spans 15 amino acids. Germline loops: CDR1 MGHRA, CDR2 YSYEKL. V lost 4 bases, J lost 0 bases, and 12 bases lay in between.

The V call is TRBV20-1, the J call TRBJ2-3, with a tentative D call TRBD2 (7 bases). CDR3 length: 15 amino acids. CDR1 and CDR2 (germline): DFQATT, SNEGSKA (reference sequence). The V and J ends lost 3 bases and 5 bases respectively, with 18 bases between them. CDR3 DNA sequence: TGCAGTGCTAGTCCCTTAGGGGGGGAGGAAGATACGCAGTATTTT. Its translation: CSASPLGGEEDTQYF.

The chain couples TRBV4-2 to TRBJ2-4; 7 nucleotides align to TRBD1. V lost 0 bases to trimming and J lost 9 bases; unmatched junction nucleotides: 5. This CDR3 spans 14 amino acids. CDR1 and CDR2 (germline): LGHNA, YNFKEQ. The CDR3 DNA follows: TGTGCCAGCAGCCAAGAATTTGGACAGGCCATTCAGTACTTC. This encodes CASSQEFGQAIQYF.

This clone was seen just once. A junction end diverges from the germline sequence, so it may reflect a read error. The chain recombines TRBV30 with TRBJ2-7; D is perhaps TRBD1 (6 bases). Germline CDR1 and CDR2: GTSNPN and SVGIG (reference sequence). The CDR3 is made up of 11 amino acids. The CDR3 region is CAWHKRDITSF. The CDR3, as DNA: TGTGCCTGGCACAAGAGGGACATTACTAGCTTC.

CDR3 sequence: CASSSVGGAAGEKLFF. For the CDR3, the DNA is TGCGCCAGCAGCTCCGTAGGGGGTGCAGCTGGGGAAAAACTGTTTTTT. The chain links TRBV5-1 to TRBJ1-4; tentatively, D is TRBD1 (6 bases). The length of the CDR3 is 16 residues. CDR1 SGHRS and CDR2 YFSETQ come from the germline V gene. V lost 3 bases, J lost 8 bases, and 20 bases lay in between.

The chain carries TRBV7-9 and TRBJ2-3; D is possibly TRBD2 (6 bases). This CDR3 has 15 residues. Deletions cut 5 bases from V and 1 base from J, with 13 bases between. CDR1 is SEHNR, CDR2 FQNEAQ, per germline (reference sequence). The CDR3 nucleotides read TGTGCCAGCAGCACTACTAGCTGGGGCACAGATACGCAGTATTTT. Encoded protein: CASSTTSWGTDTQYF.

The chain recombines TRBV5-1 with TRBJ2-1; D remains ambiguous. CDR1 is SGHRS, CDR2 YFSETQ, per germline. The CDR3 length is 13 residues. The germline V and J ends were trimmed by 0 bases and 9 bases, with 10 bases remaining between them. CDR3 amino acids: CASSLAQDGEQFF. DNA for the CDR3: TGCGCCAGCAGCTTGGCCCAGGATGGTGAGCAGTTCTTC.

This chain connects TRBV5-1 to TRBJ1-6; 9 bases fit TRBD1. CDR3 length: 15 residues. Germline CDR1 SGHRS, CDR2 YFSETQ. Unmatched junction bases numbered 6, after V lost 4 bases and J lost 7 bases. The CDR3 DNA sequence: TGCGCCAGCAGCATACGGGACAGGGAGAATTCACCCCTCCACTTT. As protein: CASSIRDRENSPLHF.

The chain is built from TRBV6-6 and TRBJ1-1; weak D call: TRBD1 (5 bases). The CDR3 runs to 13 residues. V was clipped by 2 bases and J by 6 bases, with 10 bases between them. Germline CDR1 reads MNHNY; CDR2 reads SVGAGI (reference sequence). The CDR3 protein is CASSYPGTSEAFF. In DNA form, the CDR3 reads TGTGCCAGCAGTTACCCCGGGACCTCTGAAGCTTTCTTT.

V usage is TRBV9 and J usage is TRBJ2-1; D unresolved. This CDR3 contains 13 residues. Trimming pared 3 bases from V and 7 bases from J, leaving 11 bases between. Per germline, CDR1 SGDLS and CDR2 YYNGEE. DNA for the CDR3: TGTGCCAGCAGCGCCCACGTTCGAAATGAGCAGTTCTTC. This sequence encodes CASSAHVRNEQFF.

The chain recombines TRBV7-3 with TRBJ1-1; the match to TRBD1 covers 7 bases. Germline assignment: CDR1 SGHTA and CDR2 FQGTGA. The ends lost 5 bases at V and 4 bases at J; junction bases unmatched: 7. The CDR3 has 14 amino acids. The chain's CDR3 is CASSRGQASTEAFF. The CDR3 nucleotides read TGTGCCAGCAGCCGCGGACAGGCCTCCACTGAAGCTTTCTTT. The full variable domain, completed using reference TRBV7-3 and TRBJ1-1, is GAGVSQTPSNKVTEKGKYVELRCDPISGHTALYWYRQSLGQGPEFLIYFQGTGAADDSGLPNDRFFAVRPEGSVSTLKIQRTERGDSAVYLCASSRGQASTEAFFGQGTRLTVV.

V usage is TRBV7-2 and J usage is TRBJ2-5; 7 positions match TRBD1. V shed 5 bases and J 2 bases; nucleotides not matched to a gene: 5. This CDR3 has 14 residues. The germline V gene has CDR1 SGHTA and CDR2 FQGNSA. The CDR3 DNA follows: TGTGCCAGCAGCGTGTTGACAGGGCAAGAGACCCAGTACTTC. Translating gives CASSVLTGQETQYF.

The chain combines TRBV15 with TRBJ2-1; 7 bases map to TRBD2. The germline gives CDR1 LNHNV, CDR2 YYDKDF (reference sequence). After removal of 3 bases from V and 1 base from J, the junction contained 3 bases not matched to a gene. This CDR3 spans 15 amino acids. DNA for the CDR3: TGTGCCACCAGCAGGGGAGGGACTTCCTACAATGAGCAGTTCTTC. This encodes CATSRGGTSYNEQFF.

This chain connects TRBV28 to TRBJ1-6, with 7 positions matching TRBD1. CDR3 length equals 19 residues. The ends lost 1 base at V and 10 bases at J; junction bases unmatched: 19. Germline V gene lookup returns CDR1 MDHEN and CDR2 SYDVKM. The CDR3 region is CASSLFGTFQGVGSSPLHF. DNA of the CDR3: TGTGCCAGCAGTTTATTTGGAACTTTCCAGGGGGTCGGGAGCTCACCCCTCCACTTT.

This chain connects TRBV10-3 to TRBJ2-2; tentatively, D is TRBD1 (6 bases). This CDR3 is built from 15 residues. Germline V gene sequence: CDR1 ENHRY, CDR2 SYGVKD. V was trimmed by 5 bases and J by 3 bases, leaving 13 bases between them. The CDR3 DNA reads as TGTGCCATCAGTTCACAGGGTTCTGACACCGGGGAGCTGTTTTTT. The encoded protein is CAISSQGSDTGELFF.

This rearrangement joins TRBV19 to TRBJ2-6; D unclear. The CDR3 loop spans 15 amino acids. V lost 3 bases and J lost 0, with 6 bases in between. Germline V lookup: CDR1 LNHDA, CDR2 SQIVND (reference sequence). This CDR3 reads CASSILTSGANVLTF. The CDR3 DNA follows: TGTGCCAGTAGTATTTTGACCTCTGGGGCCAACGTCCTGACTTTC. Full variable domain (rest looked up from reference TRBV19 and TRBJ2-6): DGGITQSPKYLFRKEGQNVTLSCEQNLNHDAMYWYRQDPGQGLRLIYYSQIVNDFQKGDIAEGYSVSREKKESFPLTVTSAQKNPTAFYLCASSILTSGANVLTFGAGSRLTVL.

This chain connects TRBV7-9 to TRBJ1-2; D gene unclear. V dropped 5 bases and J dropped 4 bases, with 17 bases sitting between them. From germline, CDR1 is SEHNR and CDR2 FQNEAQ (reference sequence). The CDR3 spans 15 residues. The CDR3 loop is CASSALSAWGYGYTF. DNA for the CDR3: TGTGCCAGCAGCGCCCTATCGGCATGGGGCTATGGCTACACCTTC.

The CDR3 DNA reads as TGTGCCAGCAGTGAAAGGCGGGGCGAGAATTCACCCCTCCACTTT. It yields the protein CASSERRGENSPLHF. J is TRBJ1-6 and V is TRBV6-1, with a possible D match to TRBD1 (5 bases). Germline loops: CDR1 MNHNS, CDR2 SASEGT. This CDR3 has 15 residues. V lost 2 bases to trimming and J lost 7 bases, with 12 bases between them.

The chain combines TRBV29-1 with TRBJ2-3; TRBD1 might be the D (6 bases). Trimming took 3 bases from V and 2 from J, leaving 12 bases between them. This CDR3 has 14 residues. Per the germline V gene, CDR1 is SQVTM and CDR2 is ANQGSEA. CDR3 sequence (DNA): TGCAGCGTTGATGCACAGGGCCTCACAGATACGCAGTATTTT. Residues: CSVDAQGLTDTQYF.